A single TCR beta chain is shown here with its context. The clone's antigen remains unknown. Base qualities are not provided; no much larger clone lies one nucleotide away. This record comes from a study of T cells in Graves' hyperthyroidism and ophthalmopathy (dated by TCRdb to the late 2010s). With regard to the full study: Peripheral blood samples were taken at the time of initial diagnosis, prior to any treatment. TCR V-J signatures able to tell the groups apart were searched for in a discovery cohort of 100 patients, of whom under 45 had Graves' ophthalmopathy and roughly 58 had stable Graves' hyperthyroidism. An independent validation cohort of 18 to 20 hyperthyroidism patients and 15 or so patients who later progressed to ophthalmopathy tested prospective prediction of ophthalmopathy. After blood sampling, hyperthyroidism patients were treated with methimazole at a starting dose of 30 mg daily, and ophthalmopathy patients were treated with high-dose intravenous methylprednisolone. The paper reports TCR Vbeta CDR3 sequencing of approximately 140 peripheral blood samples: fewer than 50 ophthalmopathy, around 80 hyperthyroidism and around 17 progressor patients. Thyroid tissue and blood T-cell repertoires from six Graves' hyperthyroidism patients were also compared in the study. For training and testing, the 100 or so patients in the discovery cohort were randomly divided in a 7:3 ratio. Results and caveats for the whole study, not just this receptor: A model built on a 13 V-J signature distinguished ophthalmopathy from stable hyperthyroidism, reaching about 88% sensitivity and 81.08% specificity in cross-validation and 80%/75% in testing. In validation, the model predicted progression to ophthalmopathy a median of roughly 6.1 months before onset, with over 55% sensitivity and roughly 72% specificity. Most expanded thyroid clonotypes (frequency above 0.001) were also found in blood, which suggests that blood repertoires may mirror thyroid immune responses. Sample size was not statistically predetermined, and blinding of investigators to group allocation was not performed.

Graves' hyperthyroidism was defined as stable when no progression to ophthalmopathy occurred over 18 months of follow-up. Hyperthyroidism patients were aged 18 to 65 years and newly diagnosed, with disease duration of less than 2 months. Exclusion was applied to patients with uncontrolled infections, other autoimmune diseases, pregnancy or lactation. Diagnoses relied on clinical symptoms, serum thyroxine and TRAb, thyroid ultrasound and orbital computed tomography. PBMCs were separated from approximately 10 ml of fresh peripheral blood using Ficoll-Paque density gradient centrifugation. Trizol reagent was used to extract total RNA, and RNA quality was then checked on an Agilent 2100 Bioanalyzer. V is shortened by 6 bases, J by 4 bases, and the region joining them spans 12 bases. The CDR3 contains 13 residues, cysteine and phenylalanine counted. The entry retains the CDR3 DNA only, 39 bases that are in frame from base 1. CDR1 SGHKS and CDR2 YYEKEE are derived from the germline V gene (reference sequence).

The TCR beta CDR3 regions were amplified from the RNA transcripts. The TCR CDR3 was subjected to a first round of RT-PCR using the HTBI primer set and the Qiagen OneStep RT-PCR kit. Libraries were constructed in a second round of multiplex PCR, after which size selection and purification were carried out. The libraries were sequenced on an Illumina HiSeq2000 using paired-end 100 bp reads. Under the source paper's analysis protocol: Raw data were processed with SOAPnuke, discarding reads with adapters, uncalled bases, mean Phred below 15, or no exact constant-primer or identifier match. COPE v1.2.5 was used to merge the high-quality paired reads, and each unique nucleotide sequence was defined as a clonotype. MiTCR v1.1 was used to align clonotypes to the IMGT TRBV, TRBD and TRBJ reference segments. Analysis was restricted to V-J combinations with a frequency above 0.0001, which covered 98% to 99.2% of repertoires. The TCS score was defined as the ratio of F50 (clonal expansion) to E x V (chaos), calculated using BLOSUM62-based TCRdist between CDR3 peptides within each V-J. Welch's t-statistics and random forest reduced just over 500 V-J features to 10 to 15, which were used in a naive Bayes classifier (R e1071). TCRdb reprocessed the public reads (quality trimming at Q25 with fastp, clone calling with MiXCR) and kept in-frame beta chains. Rows with a matching CDR3 protein are joined into one entry that keeps the most common DNA and genes. For this entry, the V and J calls and clone size follow TCRdb and not the study's own pipeline. Within this sample are fewer than 250,000 distinct CDR3 sequences, with roughly 17% of them counted one time only. 50% of the sample belongs to the ten largest clones.

Sequences were obtained from blood. Recombination joined TRBV5-5 with TRBJ2-3, and the D gene may be TRBD1, 6 bases matching. This sequence was found in a man aged 50 to 59 with Graves' hyperthyroidism. The DNA sequence follows: TGTGCCAGCAACACAGGGTCCGCAGATACGCAGTATTTT. It translates to CASNTGSADTQYF.